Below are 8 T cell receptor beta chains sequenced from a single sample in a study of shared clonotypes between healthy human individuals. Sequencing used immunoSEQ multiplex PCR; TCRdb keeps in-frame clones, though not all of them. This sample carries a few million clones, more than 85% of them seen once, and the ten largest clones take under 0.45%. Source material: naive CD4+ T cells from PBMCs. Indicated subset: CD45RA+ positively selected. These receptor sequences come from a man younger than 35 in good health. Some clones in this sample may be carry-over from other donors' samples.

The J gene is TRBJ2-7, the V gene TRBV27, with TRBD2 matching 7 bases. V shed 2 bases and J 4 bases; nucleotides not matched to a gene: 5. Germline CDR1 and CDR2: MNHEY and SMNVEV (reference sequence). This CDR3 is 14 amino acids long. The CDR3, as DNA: TGTGCCAGCAGTTTAAAGGGAGGGATGTACGAGCAGTACTTC. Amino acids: CASSLKGGMYEQYF.

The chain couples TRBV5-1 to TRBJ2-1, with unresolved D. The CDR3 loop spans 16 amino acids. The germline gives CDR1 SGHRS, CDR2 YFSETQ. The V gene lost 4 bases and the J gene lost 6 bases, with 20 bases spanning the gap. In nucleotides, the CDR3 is TGCGCCAGCAGCCCCGAGCCCACAGCATACGGCAATGAGCAGTTCTTC. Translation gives CASSPEPTAYGNEQFF.

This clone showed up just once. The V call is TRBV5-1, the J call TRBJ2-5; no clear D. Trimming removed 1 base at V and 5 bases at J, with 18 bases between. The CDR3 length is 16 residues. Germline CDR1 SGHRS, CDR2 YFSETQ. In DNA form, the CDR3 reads TGCGCCAGCAGCTTGATCCCCCTTCACATGGGGGAGACCCAGTACTTC. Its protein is CASSLIPLHMGETQYF. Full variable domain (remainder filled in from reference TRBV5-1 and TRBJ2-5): KAGVTQTPRYLIKTRGQQVTLSCSPISGHRSVSWYQQTPGQGLQFLFEYFSETQRNKGNFPGRFSGRQFSNSRSEMNVSTLELGDSALYLCASSLIPLHMGETQYFGPGTRLLVL.

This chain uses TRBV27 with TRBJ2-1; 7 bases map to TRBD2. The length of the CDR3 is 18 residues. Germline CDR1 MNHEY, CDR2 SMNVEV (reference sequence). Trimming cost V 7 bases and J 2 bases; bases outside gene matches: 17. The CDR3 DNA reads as TGTGCCAGCATAAAACGCGGACGAGGCGGGAGCCCCTACAATGAGCAGTTCTTC. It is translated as CASIKRGRGGSPYNEQFF.

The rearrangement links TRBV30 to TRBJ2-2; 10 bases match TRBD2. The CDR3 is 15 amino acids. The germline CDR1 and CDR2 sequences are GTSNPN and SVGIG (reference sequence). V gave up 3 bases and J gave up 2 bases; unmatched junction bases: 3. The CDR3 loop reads CAWRTSGANTGELFF. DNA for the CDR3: TGTGCCTGGAGAACTAGCGGGGCCAACACCGGGGAGCTGTTTTTT.

CDR3 nucleotides: TGTGCCAGCAGCCAAGAAGGGAACACCGGGGAGCTGTTTTTT. Encoded protein: CASSQEGNTGELFF. J is TRBJ2-2 and V is TRBV4-2; D remains ambiguous. Trimming took off 0 bases at V and 1 base at J, with 3 bases between the two ends. The length of the CDR3 is 14 residues. Germline values: CDR1 LGHNA, CDR2 YNFKEQ.

CDR3 nucleotides: TGTGCCTGGAGTGTAGCCCGGTATAGGAGCGGGGAGCACACAGATACGCAGTATTTT. Translation gives CAWSVARYRSGEHTDTQYF. V gene TRBV30 combines with J gene TRBJ2-3; TRBD2 matches at 7 bases. There are 19 residues in the CDR3. V dropped 0 bases and J dropped 2; count of bases not matched to a gene: 17. CDR1 is GTSNPN, CDR2 SVGIG, per germline (reference sequence).

In nucleotides, the CDR3 is TGTGCCAGCAGAACTACAGGGGGCCACACTGAAGCTTTCTTT. Translating gives CASRTTGGHTEAFF. This chain links TRBV28 with TRBJ1-1, with TRBD1 identical over 9 bases. Germline CDR1 reads MDHEN; CDR2 reads SYDVKM. V trimming: 6 bases; J trimming: 3 bases; junction bases outside the gene matches: 5. The length of the CDR3 is 14 residues.